Presented here are 11 T cell receptor beta chains from one specimen sequenced in a study of spatial heterogeneity in lung cancer. Sample time point: blood at routine non-recurrence follow-up after resection. One entry per CDR3 protein results from TCRdb running MiXCR on the 5' RACE reads. The sample has approximately 100,000 distinct CDR3 sequences; 15% to 20% are singletons. Source: PBMCs, taken at follow-up. Source of these receptors: a male donor with early-stage non-small cell lung cancer.

This sequence joins TRBV20-1 and TRBJ2-1; D might be TRBD2 (6 bases). The length of the CDR3 is 14 residues. V was trimmed by 6 bases and J by 5 bases, leaving 17 bases between them. CDR1 is DFQATT and CDR2 is SNEGSKA in the germline V gene (reference sequence). The CDR3 DNA reads TGCAGTGCGAAAGTAGCGCGGGGTAACAATGAGCAGTTCTTC. This sequence encodes CSAKVARGNNEQFF.

In this sample, this clonotype turned up a few times. The chain recombines TRBV20-1 with TRBJ2-5; 10 bases align to TRBD2. V was pared by 2 bases and J by 4 bases, with 13 bases of the junction left unmatched. The length of the CDR3 is 17 residues. CDR1 is DFQATT, CDR2 SNEGSKA, per germline (reference sequence). CDR3: CSARPPSGGRVRETQYF. The DNA for the CDR3 is TGCAGTGCTAGACCTCCTAGCGGGGGACGAGTGCGAGAGACCCAGTACTTC.

This clonotype has only a few counts. J is TRBJ2-5 and V is TRBV20-1, with a possible D match to TRBD2 (6 bases). CDR1 DFQATT and CDR2 SNEGSKA come from the germline V gene (reference sequence). CDR3 length equals 13 residues. Trimming stripped 3 bases from V and 2 bases from J, with 10 bases between. In nucleotides, the CDR3 is TGCAGTGCTAGGAATAGCGGACAAGAGACCCAGTACTTC. Encoded protein: CSARNSGQETQYF.

A single count supports this clonotype. J is TRBJ2-7 and V is TRBV29-1; D is tentatively TRBD1 or TRBD2 (5 bases each). Germline CDR1 is SQVTM and CDR2 is ANQGSEA. V was shortened by 6 bases and J by 3 bases, with 15 bases between the two germline ends. The length of the CDR3 is 13 residues. The CDR3 nucleotides read TGCAGCGTCGGGACCTCCCTGAACTACGAGCAGTACTTC. Amino acids: CSVGTSLNYEQYF.

This clonotype was detected many times. The rearrangement joins TRBV30 to TRBJ2-4; D ambiguous. This CDR3 region has 14 residues. V lost 0 bases, J lost 0 bases, and 6 bases lay in between. From germline, CDR1 is GTSNPN and CDR2 SVGIG (reference sequence). In DNA, the CDR3 is TGTGCCTGGAGTGTACAACTAGCCAAAAACATTCAGTACTTC. Residues: CAWSVQLAKNIQYF.

This chain connects TRBV4-1 to TRBJ2-3, with a possible D match to TRBD2 (5 bases). The CDR3 is 14 residues long. Germline V gene sequence: CDR1 MGHRA, CDR2 YSYEKL. Trimming cost V 5 bases and J 2 bases, with 11 bases left between them. This CDR3 reads CASSGSLLTDTQYF. DNA for the CDR3: TGCGCCAGCAGCGGGAGCCTCCTCACAGATACGCAGTATTTT.

This clonotype was observed at least ten times. The chain links TRBV6-4 to TRBJ2-3, with 7 bases identical to TRBD2. This CDR3 comprises 13 residues. V trimming: 8 bases; J trimming: 2 bases; junction bases outside the gene matches: 4. Per the germline V gene, CDR1 is MRHNA and CDR2 is SNTAGT. Here the CDR3 reads CASGAGHTDTQYF. The DNA of the CDR3 is TGTGCCAGCGGAGCGGGGCACACAGATACGCAGTATTTT.

The V and J genes are TRBV3-1 and TRBJ2-3; D might be TRBD2 (5 bases). The CDR3 covers 15 residues. Trimming removed 1 base at V and 2 bases at J, with 10 bases between. CDR1 is LGHDT and CDR2 is YNNKEL in the germline V gene (reference sequence). CDR3 DNA sequence: TGTGCCAGCAGCCAAGGGCACGGGAACACAGATACGCAGTATTTT. Encoded protein: CASSQGHGNTDTQYF.

The chain is built from TRBV4-1 and TRBJ2-1; D ambiguous. With 1 base removed from V and 8 bases from J, the gap between germline ends came to 18 bases. Looked up from germline, CDR1 is MGHRA and CDR2 is YSYEKL. This CDR3 contains 16 residues. The CDR3 DNA reads as TGCGCCAGCAGCCAAGGTGGAATAAGGCCCTGGGATGAGCAGTTCTTC. Its protein product is CASSQGGIRPWDEQFF.

The chain joins TRBV20-1 to TRBJ2-1; 9 bases align to TRBD2. J lost 10 bases, V lost 0 bases, and 7 bases had no gene match. The CDR3 spans 14 residues. Germline CDR1 is DFQATT and CDR2 is SNEGSKA (reference sequence). The CDR3 region is CSARDRVAGVEQFF. CDR3 DNA: TGCAGTGCTAGAGATCGGGTAGCGGGAGTCGAGCAGTTCTTC.

CDR3 protein: CASSLAPTRNTEAFF. The DNA of the CDR3 is TGTGCCAGCAGCTTAGCGCCGACCAGAAACACTGAAGCTTTCTTT. The gene calls are TRBV7-8 and TRBJ1-1; unclear D gene. The ends were cut back, 0 bases at V and 2 bases at J, with 10 bases in the middle. There are 15 residues in the CDR3. Germline V gives CDR1 SGHVS, CDR2 FQNEAQ.